The sequence of this TCR beta chain was determined in a study of blood T cell repertoires in COVID-19. This CDR3 region has 16 residues. The V and J ends lost 0 bases and 1 base, in that order; junction bases with no gene match: 6. Germline V gene data show CDR1 as SGHDT and CDR2 as YYEEEE. Per the original methods: Estimated nucleated cell counts came from reference gene primer amplification. Sequencing used immunoSEQ multiplex PCR; TCRdb keeps in-frame clones, though not all of them. The DNA gave D and trimming, while V, J and clone size come from that table. The table shows under 150,000 clones, with about three quarters occurring only once.

The source material was peripheral blood. The TCR was taken from a man older than 75 with acute or convalescent COVID-19. The chain links TRBV5-6 to TRBJ2-7; 8 bases line up with TRBD1. DNA for the CDR3: TGTGCCAGCAGCTTGGTACCGGGACAGGTTTCCTACGAGCAGTACTTC. Translation: CASSLVPGQVSYEQYF. The full variable domain, its missing parts supplied by reference TRBV5-6 and TRBJ2-7, is DAGVTQSPTHLIKTRGQQVTLRCSPKSGHDTVSWYQQALGQGPQFIFQYYEEEERQRGNFPDRFSGHQFPNYSSELNVNALLLGDSALYLCASSLVPGQVSYEQYFGPGTRLTVT.